These 26 T cell receptor beta chains share one sample of origin, sequenced in a study of beta chain features in type 1 diabetes (dated by TCRdb to about 2018). Broader findings and caveats from the paper: A moderate but significant shortening of TCRB CDR3 length was observed in type 1 diabetes patients in all four CD4+ subsets.

The antigens these receptors bind are not known. The library relied on the immunoSEQ multiplex PCR assay. The High Capacity cDNA Reverse Transcription Kit was used to reverse transcribe all of the isolated RNA, meaning that expressed TCRB transcripts were what got sequenced. TCRdb stores this immuneACCESS table with in-frame sequences only. Part of the clones is absent; in the studies checked, under half of the shortfall reflects unresolved V genes, and no reason is known for the rest. The sample table records under 850,000 clones; about an eighth of these occur just once. The top ten hold less than 0.025% of the sample. Sequencing was carried out using naive CD4+ T cells from blood. Interpreted using the paper, the cell subset or site label stands for: true naive CD4+ T cells. Source of these receptors: a man in his late teens or twenties with type 1 diabetes.

The chain links TRBV6-5 to TRBJ1-1; weak D call: TRBD1 (6 bases). V dropped 4 bases and J dropped 0 bases, with 12 bases sitting between them. The V gene's germline CDR1 is MNHEY and CDR2 SVGAGI. The CDR3 has 15 amino acids. Here the CDR3 reads CASSSDRPMNTEAFF. In DNA form, the CDR3 reads TGTGCCAGCAGTTCGGACAGACCCATGAACACTGAAGCTTTCTTT.

For this clone: In the same sample, other DNA sequences code for this CDR3. The CDR3 protein is CACIPAGGVYEQYF. The CDR3 DNA follows: TGTGCCTGCATCCCGGCAGGGGGTGTTTACGAGCAGTACTTC. The rearrangement joins TRBV30 to TRBJ2-7; 7 bases map to TRBD1. The V gene end was trimmed by 6 bases and the J gene end by 4 bases; junction bases not matched to a gene: 12. CDR1 and CDR2 from the germline V gene are GTSNPN and SVGIG (reference sequence). CDR3 length: 14 amino acids.

V and J are TRBV2 and TRBJ2-7; D possibly corresponds to TRBD2 (6 bases). V lost 11 bases to trimming and J lost 2 bases, with 19 bases between them. The CDR3 is 14 residues long. Germline V gives CDR1 SNHLY, CDR2 FYNNEI. This CDR3 is CAFRTRDFTYEQYF. As DNA, the CDR3 is TGTGCCTTTAGGACGCGGGACTTCACCTACGAGCAGTACTTC. Full variable domain (missing parts from reference TRBV2 and TRBJ2-7): EPEVTQTPSHQVTQMGQEVILRCVPISNHLYFYWYRQILGQKVEFLVSFYNNEISEKSEIFDDQFSVERPDGSNFTLKIRSTKLEDSAMYFCAFRTRDFTYEQYFGPGTRLTVT.

This clone was detected a few times. The CDR3 protein is CASSVATYTEAFF. CDR3 bases: TGTGCCAGCAGCGTAGCTACTTACACTGAAGCTTTCTTT. This chain connects TRBV9 to TRBJ1-1; D call uncertain. Deletions cut 0 bases from V and 3 bases from J, with 6 bases between. The germline gives CDR1 SGDLS, CDR2 YYNGEE. The CDR3 length is 13 residues.

This chain joins TRBV6-5 and TRBJ1-1; TRBD1 matches 7 bases. This CDR3 is 14 amino acids long. CDR1 and CDR2 (germline): MNHEY, SVGAGI. V gave up 6 bases and J gave up 5 bases; unmatched junction bases: 9. The chain's CDR3 is CASSRQGDRTEAFF. The CDR3 nucleotides are TGTGCCAGCAGCCGCCAGGGGGATAGGACTGAAGCTTTCTTT.

This clone has a single count. This rearrangement joins TRBV19 to TRBJ2-3; D might be TRBD2 (5 bases). The CDR3 is 14 amino acids. Germline CDR1 and CDR2: LNHDA and SQIVND (reference sequence). Trimming took off 6 bases at V and 4 bases at J, with 14 bases between the two ends. In DNA, the CDR3 is TGTGCCAGTAGCCCGAGGGTGGCTGCAGATACGCAGTATTTT. The encoded protein is CASSPRVAADTQYF.

In this sample, this clone turned up a few times. The V gene is TRBV12-5, the J gene TRBJ2-5; the match to TRBD1 covers 7 bases. This CDR3 has 21 residues. V was pared by 0 bases and J by 4 bases, with 23 bases of the junction left unmatched. From germline, CDR1 is LGHNT and CDR2 FRNRAP. The DNA for the CDR3 is TGTGCTAGTGGTTTGGTACCATCGGGACAGCCTATAAGGGCGGGTTTAGAGACCCAGTACTTC. This gives the protein CASGLVPSGQPIRAGLETQYF.

This clone was counted a few times. CDR3 nucleotides: TGTGCCAGCGGCCGGGGGCTCCAAGAGACCCAGTACTTC. This encodes CASGRGLQETQYF. This sequence joins TRBV6-1 and TRBJ2-5, with D perhaps assigned TRBD1 or TRBD2 (6 bases each). V was pared by 8 bases and J by 1 base, with 11 bases between. The CDR3 sequence is 13 residues long. Looked up from germline, CDR1 is MNHNS and CDR2 is SASEGT.

The chain uses TRBV28 and TRBJ1-1; maybe TRBD1 (5 bases). Germline V gene data show CDR1 as MDHEN and CDR2 as SYDVKM. V shed 5 bases and J shed 6 bases, with 13 bases lying between them. The CDR3 is made up of 13 amino acids. The CDR3 DNA is TGTGCCAGCAGTGCACGGGGGTTTGCTGAAGCTTTCTTT. The encoded protein is CASSARGFAEAFF.

The DNA for the CDR3 is TGTGCCAGCAGTTTACATGGGGCTAGCAATCAGCCCCAGCATTTT. Residues: CASSLHGASNQPQHF. This chain connects TRBV28 to TRBJ1-5; tentative D call: TRBD1 (5 bases). This CDR3 is built from 15 residues. Germline CDR1 reads MDHEN; CDR2 reads SYDVKM. Trimming cost V 2 bases and J 0 bases, with 8 bases left between them.

This clone was observed a few times. The chain has TRBV18 and TRBJ2-1; D not certain. Per the germline V gene, CDR1 is KGHSH and CDR2 is LQKENI. Trimming removed 5 bases at V and 4 bases at J, with 9 bases between. CDR3 size: 13 residues. CDR3 loop: CASSSTVYNEQFF. CDR3 DNA sequence: TGTGCCAGCTCATCAACAGTTTACAATGAGCAGTTCTTC. The variable domain in full, completed from reference TRBV18 and TRBJ2-1, reads NAGVMQNPRHLVRRRGQEARLRCSPMKGHSHVYWYRQLPEEGLKFMVYLQKENIIDESGMPKERFSAEFPKEGPSILRIQQVVRGDSAAYFCASSSTVYNEQFFGPGTRLTVL.

The chain links TRBV13 to TRBJ2-3; TRBD2 matches 7 bases. J lost 5 bases, V lost 5 bases, and 13 bases had no gene match. CDR3 size: 16 residues. CDR1 is PRHDT, CDR2 FYEKMQ, per germline (reference sequence). CDR3 amino acids: CASSPKVAGRVDTQYF. The CDR3 nucleotides read TGTGCCAGCAGCCCAAAGGTGGCGGGGAGGGTAGATACGCAGTATTTT.

This clone has more than one count but fewer than ten. This sequence joins TRBV7-8 and TRBJ2-3; D is ambiguous. This CDR3 comprises 13 residues. The germline V gene encodes CDR1 SGHVS and CDR2 FQNEAQ. V was shortened by 5 bases and J by 10 bases, with 16 bases between the two germline ends. The CDR3 sequence is CASSPRTGSSQYF. The CDR3 coding sequence is TGTGCCAGCAGCCCTCGGACCGGTTCTTCGCAGTATTTT.

The rearrangement uses TRBV9 and TRBJ1-3, with no clear D. The CDR3 loop spans 15 amino acids. Trimming took 0 bases from V and 1 from J, leaving 8 bases between them. Germline assignment: CDR1 SGDLS and CDR2 YYNGEE. Here the CDR3 reads CASSVVPGSGNTIYF. The CDR3 DNA is TGTGCCAGCAGCGTAGTGCCGGGTTCTGGAAACACCATATATTTT.

The rearrangement links TRBV30 to TRBJ1-2; 9 bases fit TRBD1. There are 15 residues in the CDR3. V shed 0 bases and J 4 bases; nucleotides not matched to a gene: 6. CDR1 is GTSNPN, CDR2 SVGIG, per germline (reference sequence). CDR3 sequence (DNA): TGTGCCTGGAGTGTACTACAGGGGGCTGGCTATGGCTACACCTTC. Encoded protein: CAWSVLQGAGYGYTF.

V gene TRBV28 combines with J gene TRBJ1-3; D is undetermined. V lost 6 bases, J lost 0 bases, and 9 bases lay in between. The germline gives CDR1 MDHEN, CDR2 SYDVKM. This CDR3 has 14 residues. This CDR3 reads CASRRRNSGNTIYF. The DNA of the CDR3 is TGTGCCAGCAGACGCCGCAACTCTGGAAACACCATATATTTT.

This clone appeared a few times. V is TRBV25-1 and J is TRBJ1-2, with TRBD1 matching over 7 bases. This CDR3 has 12 residues. Trimming took 6 bases from V and 4 from J; bases not matched to a gene: 2. Germline-derived CDR1 and CDR2 are MGHDK and SYGVNS. CDR3 amino acids: CASRGQIYGYTF. The DNA of the CDR3 is TGTGCCAGCAGGGGACAGATCTATGGCTACACCTTC.

The chain uses TRBV6-1 and TRBJ1-2; D might be TRBD1 (5 bases). The germline gives CDR1 MNHNS, CDR2 SASEGT. V was cut by 4 bases and J by 5 bases, with 11 bases left in between. This CDR3 has 13 amino acids. In DNA form, the CDR3 reads TGTGCCAGCAGTGCGGGGACGGATTATGGCTACACCTTC. Amino acid sequence: CASSAGTDYGYTF.

The chain employs TRBV19 and TRBJ1-2, with 8 bases identical to TRBD1. Germline V gene sequence: CDR1 LNHDA, CDR2 SQIVND (reference sequence). The length of the CDR3 is 14 residues. Germline trimming cut 6 bases from V and 1 base from J; bases unmatched to any gene: 4. The CDR3 protein is CASRPGQDNYGYTF. DNA of the CDR3: TGTGCCAGTAGGCCGGGACAGGATAACTATGGCTACACCTTC.

The CDR3 reads CASSLEQGMNYEQYF. The CDR3 DNA reads TGCGCCAGCAGCTTGGAGCAGGGAATGAACTACGAGCAGTACTTC. V and J are TRBV5-1 and TRBJ2-7, with D possibly matching TRBD1 (5 bases). Germline CDR1 SGHRS, CDR2 YFSETQ. The V gene lost 0 bases and the J gene lost 3 bases, with 13 bases spanning the gap. The CDR3 totals 15 residues.

The V and J genes are TRBV7-9 and TRBJ2-2, with TRBD1 identical over 7 bases. V dropped 5 bases and J dropped 4; count of bases not matched to a gene: 4. The germline CDR1 and CDR2 sequences are SEHNR and FQNEAQ (reference sequence). This CDR3 contains 14 residues. The CDR3, as DNA: TGTGCCAGCAGCCGCGACAGGGTCACCGGGGAGCTGTTTTTT. Protein product: CASSRDRVTGELFF.

This rearrangement joins TRBV6-1 to TRBJ2-1, with a tentative D call TRBD1 (5 bases). Germline loops: CDR1 MNHNS, CDR2 SASEGT. The CDR3 is made up of 12 amino acids. The germline V and J ends were trimmed by 6 bases and 5 bases, with 8 bases remaining between them. CDR3 in amino acids: CASRDRHNEQFF. The CDR3 nucleotides read TGTGCCAGCAGAGACAGACACAATGAGCAGTTCTTC.

The chain recombines TRBV7-2 with TRBJ1-5; no reliable D call. Per germline, CDR1 SGHTA and CDR2 FQGNSA. The germline V and J ends were trimmed by 1 base and 0 bases, with 7 bases remaining between them. The CDR3 has 15 amino acids. Here the CDR3 reads CASSLGVYSNQPQHF. CDR3 in DNA: TGTGCCAGCAGCTTAGGCGTATATAGCAATCAGCCCCAGCATTTT.

The chain carries TRBV18 and TRBJ2-7; the D is unclear. The germline V gene has CDR1 KGHSH and CDR2 LQKENI. Trimming stripped 3 bases from V and 3 bases from J, with 6 bases between. The CDR3 runs to 12 residues. As DNA, the CDR3 is TGTGCCAGCTCACCCGATTACTACGAGCAGTACTTC. As protein: CASSPDYYEQYF.

J is TRBJ1-5 and V is TRBV7-2, with a possible D match to TRBD1 (6 bases). Per germline, CDR1 SGHTA and CDR2 FQGNSA. The length of the CDR3 is 15 residues. V was shortened by 5 bases and J by 3 bases, with 14 bases between the two germline ends. In nucleotides, the CDR3 is TGTGCCAGCAGCCCGATGGGGGGGGCCAATCAGCCCCAGCATTTT. Protein product: CASSPMGGANQPQHF.

The V and J genes are TRBV30 and TRBJ1-6; no firm D call. The CDR3 is made up of 15 amino acids. V was clipped by 0 bases and J by 8 bases, with 14 bases between them. Per germline, CDR1 GTSNPN and CDR2 SVGIG (reference sequence). The CDR3 DNA reads as TGTGCCTGGAGTGTACAAGGAGGAGGTGATTCACCCCTCCACTTT. It translates to CAWSVQGGGDSPLHF.